This TCR beta chain came from a study of EBV T-cell therapy then PD-1 blockade in nasopharyngeal carcinoma. Some clones are missing from TCRdb's copy, which holds only in-frame ones; the method was immunoSEQ multiplex PCR. The sample carries roughly 16,000 clones, approximately 88% recorded once. The V and J ends lost 3 bases and 3 bases respectively, with 9 bases between them. The CDR3 extends over 14 amino acids. CDR1 is SEHNR and CDR2 is FQNEAQ in the germline V gene (reference sequence). Treatment meaning: AdE1-LMPpoly-expanded autologous EBV-specific T-cell therapy followed by anti-PD-1 nivolumab. Turning to this clone: Antigen unknown.

This material consisted of CD8+ T cells from blood, taken at day 0 from a patient whose treatment included autologous EBV-specific T cells and nivolumab. This TCR came from a man in his forties or fifties with nasopharyngeal carcinoma. The J gene is TRBJ1-5, the V gene TRBV7-9, with D hard to call. The CDR3 region is CASSFGGYNQPQHF. DNA for the CDR3: TGTGCCAGCAGCTTCGGAGGCTACAATCAGCCCCAGCATTTT.